This entry is about one T cell receptor beta chain. The antigen is not known. Every donor was a healthy person donating bone marrow. The PCR contained 60 Vbeta and 13 Jbeta primers. Only in-frame clones appear in the TCRdb table, and some are missing; sequencing was by immunoSEQ multiplex PCR. The sample consists of some 170,000 clones, roughly four fifths of them appearing once. The data are from a study of cytomegalovirus exposure and HLA in healthy donors. Study findings and constraints: A later analysis linked 15,000 to 20,000 TCR beta sequences to HLA alleles at 0.05 false discovery rate. Trimming of TCR beta V- and J-genes showed a link, identified in a later analysis, to a missense DCLRE1C variant. It was 164 TCR beta chains that were listed as cytomegalovirus-associated.

There are 18 residues in the CDR3. Germline CDR1 LGHNA, CDR2 YNFKEQ. The ends lost 4 bases at V and 4 bases at J; junction bases unmatched: 12. V and J are TRBV4-2 and TRBJ2-3; 12 bases align to TRBD2. The sequence came from a man in his forties or fifties in good health and CMV-seropositive. Specimen: PBMCs. The DNA of the CDR3 is TGTGCCAGCAGCCGAGGGCTAGCGGGGGGGCCAGTGTCAGATACGCAGTATTTT. Translated: CASSRGLAGGPVSDTQYF.